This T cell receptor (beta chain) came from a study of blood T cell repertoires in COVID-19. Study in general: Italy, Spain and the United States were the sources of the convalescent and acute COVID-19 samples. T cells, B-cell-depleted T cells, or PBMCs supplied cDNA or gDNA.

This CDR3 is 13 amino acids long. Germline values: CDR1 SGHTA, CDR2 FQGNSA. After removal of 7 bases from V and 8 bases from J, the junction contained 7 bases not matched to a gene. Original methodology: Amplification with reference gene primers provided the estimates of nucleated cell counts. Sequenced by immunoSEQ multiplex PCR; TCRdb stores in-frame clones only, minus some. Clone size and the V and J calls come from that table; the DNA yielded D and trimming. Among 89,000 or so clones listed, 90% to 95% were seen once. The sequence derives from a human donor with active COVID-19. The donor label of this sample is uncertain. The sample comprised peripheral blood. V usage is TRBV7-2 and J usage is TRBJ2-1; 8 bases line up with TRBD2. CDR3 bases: TGTGCCAGCAACGAGGGACTAGTGGATGAGCAGTTCTTC. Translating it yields CASNEGLVDEQFF.